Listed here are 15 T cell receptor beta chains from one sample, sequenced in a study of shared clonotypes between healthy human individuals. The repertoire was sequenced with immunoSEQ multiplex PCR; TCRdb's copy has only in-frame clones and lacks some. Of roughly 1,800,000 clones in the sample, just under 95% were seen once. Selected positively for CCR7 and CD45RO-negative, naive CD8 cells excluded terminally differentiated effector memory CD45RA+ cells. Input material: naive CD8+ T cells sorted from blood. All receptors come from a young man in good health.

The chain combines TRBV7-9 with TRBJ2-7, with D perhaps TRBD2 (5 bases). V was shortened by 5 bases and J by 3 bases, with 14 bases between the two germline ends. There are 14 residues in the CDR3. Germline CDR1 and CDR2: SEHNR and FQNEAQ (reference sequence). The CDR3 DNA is TGTGCCAGCAGCCAGGACGGAGCGGTCTACGAGCAGTACTTC. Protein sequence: CASSQDGAVYEQYF.

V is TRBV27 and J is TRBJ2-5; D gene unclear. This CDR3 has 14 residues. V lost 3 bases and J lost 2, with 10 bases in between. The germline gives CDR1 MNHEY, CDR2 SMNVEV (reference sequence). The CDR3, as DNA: TGTGCCAGCAGTTTTAATAGGCCTCAAGAGACCCAGTACTTC. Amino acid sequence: CASSFNRPQETQYF.

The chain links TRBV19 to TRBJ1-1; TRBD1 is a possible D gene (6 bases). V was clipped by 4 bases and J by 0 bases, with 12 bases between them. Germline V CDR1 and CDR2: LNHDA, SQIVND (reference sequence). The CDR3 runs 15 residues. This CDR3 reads CASSTPGQLNTEAFF. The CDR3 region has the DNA TGTGCCAGTAGTACACCGGGACAACTGAACACTGAAGCTTTCTTT.

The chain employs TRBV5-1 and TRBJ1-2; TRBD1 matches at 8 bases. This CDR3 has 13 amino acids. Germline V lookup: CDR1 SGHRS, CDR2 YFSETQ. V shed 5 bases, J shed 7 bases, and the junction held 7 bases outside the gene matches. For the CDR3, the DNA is TGCGCCAGCAGAGCGACAGGGGAGAGTGGCTACACCTTC. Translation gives CASRATGESGYTF. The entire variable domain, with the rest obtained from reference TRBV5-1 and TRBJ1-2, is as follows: KAGVTQTPRYLIKTRGQQVTLSCSPISGHRSVSWYQQTPGQGLQFLFEYFSETQRNKGNFPGRFSGRQFSNSRSEMNVSTLELGDSALYLCASRATGESGYTFGSGTRLTVV.

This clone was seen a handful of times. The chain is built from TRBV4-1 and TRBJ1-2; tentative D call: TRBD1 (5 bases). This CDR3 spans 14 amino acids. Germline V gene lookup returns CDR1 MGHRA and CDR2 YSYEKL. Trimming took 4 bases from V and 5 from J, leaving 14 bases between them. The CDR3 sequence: CASSPRQSLYGYTF. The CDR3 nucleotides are TGCGCCAGCAGCCCGCGACAGTCTTTATATGGCTACACCTTC.

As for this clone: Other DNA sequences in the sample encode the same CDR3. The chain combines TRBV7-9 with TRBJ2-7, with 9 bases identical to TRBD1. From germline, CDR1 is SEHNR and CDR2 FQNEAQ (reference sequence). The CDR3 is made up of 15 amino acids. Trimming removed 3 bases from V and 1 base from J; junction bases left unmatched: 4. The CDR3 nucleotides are TGTGCCAGCAGCTTGGGGGGACAGGGATCCTACGAGCAGTACTTC. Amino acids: CASSLGGQGSYEQYF.

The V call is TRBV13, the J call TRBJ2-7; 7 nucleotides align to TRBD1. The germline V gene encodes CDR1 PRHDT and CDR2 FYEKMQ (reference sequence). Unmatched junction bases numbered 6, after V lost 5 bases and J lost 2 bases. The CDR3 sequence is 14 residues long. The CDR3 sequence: CASSPVDRAYEQYF. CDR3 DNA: TGTGCCAGCAGCCCGGTCGACAGGGCCTACGAGCAGTACTTC.

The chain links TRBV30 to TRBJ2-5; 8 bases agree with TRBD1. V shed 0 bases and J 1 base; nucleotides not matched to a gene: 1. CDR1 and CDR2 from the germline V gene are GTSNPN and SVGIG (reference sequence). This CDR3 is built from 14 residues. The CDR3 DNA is TGTGCCTGGAGTGTACAGGGGGTCCAAGAGACCCAGTACTTC. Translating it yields CAWSVQGVQETQYF. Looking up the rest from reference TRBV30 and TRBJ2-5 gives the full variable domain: SQTIHQWPATLVQPVGSPLSLECTVEGTSNPNLYWYRQAAGRGLQLLFYSVGIGQISSEVPQNLSASRPQDRQFILSSKKLLLSDSGFYLCAWSVQGVQETQYFGPGTRLLVL.

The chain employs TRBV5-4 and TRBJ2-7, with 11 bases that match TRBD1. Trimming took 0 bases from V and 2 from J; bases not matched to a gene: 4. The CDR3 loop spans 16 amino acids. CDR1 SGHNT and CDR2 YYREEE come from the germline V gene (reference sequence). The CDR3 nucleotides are TGTGCCAGCAGCTTGGTTCGGGGACAGGGGGCCTACGAGCAGTACTTC. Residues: CASSLVRGQGAYEQYF.

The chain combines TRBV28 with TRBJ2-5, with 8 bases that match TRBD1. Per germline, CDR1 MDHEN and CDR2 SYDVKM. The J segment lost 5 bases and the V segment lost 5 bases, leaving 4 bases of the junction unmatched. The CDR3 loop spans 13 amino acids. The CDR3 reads CASSAGQAETQYF. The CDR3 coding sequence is TGTGCCAGCAGTGCGGGACAGGCGGAGACCCAGTACTTC.

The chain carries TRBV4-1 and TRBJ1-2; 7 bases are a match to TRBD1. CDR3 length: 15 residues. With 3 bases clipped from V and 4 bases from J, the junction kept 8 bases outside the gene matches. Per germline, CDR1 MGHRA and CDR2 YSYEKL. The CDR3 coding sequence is TGCGCCAGCAGCCACCTGGGACAGCTTGGCTATGGCTACACCTTC. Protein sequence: CASSHLGQLGYGYTF.

The CDR3: CASSSWTGIYEQYF. CDR3 DNA sequence: TGTGCCAGCAGCTCCTGGACGGGGATCTACGAGCAGTACTTC. This chain links TRBV5-6 with TRBJ2-7, with D possibly TRBD2 on 5 matching bases. Germline loops: CDR1 SGHDT, CDR2 YYEEEE. With 3 bases removed from V and 3 bases from J, the gap between germline ends came to 13 bases. The CDR3 sequence is 14 residues long.

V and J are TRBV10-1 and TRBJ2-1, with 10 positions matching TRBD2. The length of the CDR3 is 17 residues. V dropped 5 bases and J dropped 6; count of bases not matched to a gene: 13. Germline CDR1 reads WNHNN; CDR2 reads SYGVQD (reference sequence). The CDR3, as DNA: TGCGCCAGCAGTCCCCCCCCTCTAGCGGGGGAGACCAATGAGCAGTTCTTC. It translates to CASSPPPLAGETNEQFF.

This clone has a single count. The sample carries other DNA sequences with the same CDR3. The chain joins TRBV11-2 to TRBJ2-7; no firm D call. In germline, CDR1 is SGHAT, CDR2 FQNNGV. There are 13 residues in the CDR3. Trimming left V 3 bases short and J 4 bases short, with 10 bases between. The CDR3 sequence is CASSFSLSYEQYF. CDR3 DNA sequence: TGTGCCAGCAGCTTTTCTCTGAGTTACGAGCAGTACTTC.

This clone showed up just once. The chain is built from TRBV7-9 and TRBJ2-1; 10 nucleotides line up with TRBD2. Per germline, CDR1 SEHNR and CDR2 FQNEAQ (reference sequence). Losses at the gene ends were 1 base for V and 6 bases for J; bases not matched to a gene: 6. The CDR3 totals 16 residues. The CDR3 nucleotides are TGTGCCAGCAGCTTAGGGGCTAGCGGGAGTGGCAATGAGCAGTTCTTC. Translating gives CASSLGASGSGNEQFF.